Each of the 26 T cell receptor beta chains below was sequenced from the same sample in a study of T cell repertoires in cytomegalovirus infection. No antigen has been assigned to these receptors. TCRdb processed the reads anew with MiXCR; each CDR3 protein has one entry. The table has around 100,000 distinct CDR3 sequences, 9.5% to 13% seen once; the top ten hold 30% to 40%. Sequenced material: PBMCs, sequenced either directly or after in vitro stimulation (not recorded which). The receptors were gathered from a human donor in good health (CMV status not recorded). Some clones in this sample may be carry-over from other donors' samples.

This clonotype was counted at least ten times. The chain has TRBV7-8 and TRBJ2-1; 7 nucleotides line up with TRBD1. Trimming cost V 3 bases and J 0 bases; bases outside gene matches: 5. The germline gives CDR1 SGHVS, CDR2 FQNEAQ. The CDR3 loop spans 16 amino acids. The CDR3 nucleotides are TGTGCCAGCAGCTTTCCGACAGGGAGCTCCTACAATGAGCAGTTCTTC. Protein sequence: CASSFPTGSSYNEQFF.

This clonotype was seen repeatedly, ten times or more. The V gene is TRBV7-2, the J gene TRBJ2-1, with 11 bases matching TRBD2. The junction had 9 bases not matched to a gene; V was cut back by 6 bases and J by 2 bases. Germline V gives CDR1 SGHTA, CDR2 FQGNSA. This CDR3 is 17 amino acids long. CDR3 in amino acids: CASSRRLAGNAYNEQFF. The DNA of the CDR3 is TGTGCCAGCAGTCGCAGACTAGCGGGAAACGCCTACAATGAGCAGTTCTTC.

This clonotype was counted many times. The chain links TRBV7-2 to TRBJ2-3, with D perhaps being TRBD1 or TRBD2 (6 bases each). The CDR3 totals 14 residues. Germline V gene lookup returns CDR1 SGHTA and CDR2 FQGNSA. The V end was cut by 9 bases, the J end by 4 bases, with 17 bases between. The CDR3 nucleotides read TGTGCCAGTAGGAGGGGGAGTGAAGCAGATACGCAGTATTTT. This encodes CASRRGSEADTQYF. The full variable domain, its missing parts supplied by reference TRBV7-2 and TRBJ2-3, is GAGVSQSPSNKVTEKGKDVELRCDPISGHTALYWYRQSLGQGLEFLIYFQGNSAPDKSGLPSDRFSAERTGGSVSTLTIQRTQQEDSAVYLCASRRGSEADTQYFGPGTRLTVL.

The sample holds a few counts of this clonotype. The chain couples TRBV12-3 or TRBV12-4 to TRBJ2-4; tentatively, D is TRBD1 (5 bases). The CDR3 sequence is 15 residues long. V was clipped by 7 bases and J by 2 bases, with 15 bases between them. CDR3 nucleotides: TGTGCCAGCACCGACCAGCAGGGTCCCAAAAACATTCAGTACTTC. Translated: CASTDQQGPKNIQYF.

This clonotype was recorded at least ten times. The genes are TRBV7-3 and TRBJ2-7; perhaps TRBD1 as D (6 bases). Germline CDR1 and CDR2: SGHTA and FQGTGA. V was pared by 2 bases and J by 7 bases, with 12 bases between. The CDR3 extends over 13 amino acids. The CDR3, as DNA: TGTGCCAGCAGCTTATACAGGGCTGAAGAGCAGTACTTC. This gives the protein CASSLYRAEEQYF.

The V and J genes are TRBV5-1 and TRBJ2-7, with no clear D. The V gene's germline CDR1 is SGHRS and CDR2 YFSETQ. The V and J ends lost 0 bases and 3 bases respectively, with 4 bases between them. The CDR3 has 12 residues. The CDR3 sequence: CASSLDGYEQYV. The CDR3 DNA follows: TGCGCCAGCAGCTTGGACGGCTACGAGCAGTACGTC.

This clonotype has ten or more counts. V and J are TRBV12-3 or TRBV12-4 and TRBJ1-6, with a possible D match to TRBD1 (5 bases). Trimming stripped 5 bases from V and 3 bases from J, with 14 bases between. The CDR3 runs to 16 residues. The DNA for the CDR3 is TGTGCCAGCAGTCCTACGAGACAGCTCTATAATTCACCCCTCCACTTT. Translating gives CASSPTRQLYNSPLHF.

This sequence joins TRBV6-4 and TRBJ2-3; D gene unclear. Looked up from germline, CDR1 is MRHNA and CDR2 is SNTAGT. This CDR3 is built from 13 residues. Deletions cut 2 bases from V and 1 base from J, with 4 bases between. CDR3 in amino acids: CASSDGGTDTQYF. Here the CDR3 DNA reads TGTGCCAGCAGTGACGGGGGCACAGATACGCAGTATTTT.

For the CDR3, the DNA is TGTGCCAGCAGTGTGGGGGGCAAGTGGAATTCACCCCTCCACTTT. This codes for CASSVGGKWNSPLHF. This chain uses TRBV28 with TRBJ1-6, with D perhaps matching TRBD1 (6 bases). V shed 5 bases and J shed 7 bases, with 15 bases lying between them. CDR1 MDHEN and CDR2 SYDVKM come from the germline V gene. The CDR3 consists of 15 residues.

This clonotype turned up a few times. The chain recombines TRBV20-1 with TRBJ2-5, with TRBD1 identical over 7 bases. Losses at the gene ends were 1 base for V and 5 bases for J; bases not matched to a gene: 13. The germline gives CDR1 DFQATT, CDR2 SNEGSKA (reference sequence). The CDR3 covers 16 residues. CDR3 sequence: CSARGDRRTGGETQYF. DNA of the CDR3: TGCAGTGCTAGAGGGGACCGGAGGACAGGCGGGGAGACCCAGTACTTC.

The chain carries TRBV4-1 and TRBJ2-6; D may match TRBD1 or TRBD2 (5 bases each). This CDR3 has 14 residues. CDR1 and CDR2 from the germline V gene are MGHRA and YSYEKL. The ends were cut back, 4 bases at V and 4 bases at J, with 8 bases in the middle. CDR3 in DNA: TGCGCCAGCAGCCGAGGGGAGGGGGCCAACGTCCTGACTTTC. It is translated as CASSRGEGANVLTF.

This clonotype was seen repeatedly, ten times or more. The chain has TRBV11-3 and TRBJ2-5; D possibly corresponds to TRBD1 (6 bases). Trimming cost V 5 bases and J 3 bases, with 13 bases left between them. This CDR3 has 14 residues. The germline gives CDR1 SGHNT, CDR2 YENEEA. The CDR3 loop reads CASSLARGKETQYF. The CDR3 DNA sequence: TGTGCCAGCAGCCTCGCCAGGGGTAAAGAGACCCAGTACTTC.

The CDR3 sequence: CASSSNRGEQYF. The CDR3 coding sequence is TGTGCCAGCAGCTCCAATAGGGGAGAGCAGTACTTC. J is TRBJ2-7 and V is TRBV7-2; tentative D call: TRBD1 (5 bases). The V end was cut by 4 bases, the J end by 7 bases, with 11 bases between. CDR3 length: 12 amino acids. Germline values: CDR1 SGHTA, CDR2 FQGNSA.

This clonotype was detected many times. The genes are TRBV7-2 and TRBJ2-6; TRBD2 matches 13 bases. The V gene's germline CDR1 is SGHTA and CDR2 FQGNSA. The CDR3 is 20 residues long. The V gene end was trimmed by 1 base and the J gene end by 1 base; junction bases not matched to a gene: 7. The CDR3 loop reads CASSLGWTSGSKSGANVLTF. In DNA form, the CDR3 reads TGTGCCAGCAGCTTAGGCTGGACTAGCGGGAGTAAATCTGGGGCCAACGTCCTGACTTTC.

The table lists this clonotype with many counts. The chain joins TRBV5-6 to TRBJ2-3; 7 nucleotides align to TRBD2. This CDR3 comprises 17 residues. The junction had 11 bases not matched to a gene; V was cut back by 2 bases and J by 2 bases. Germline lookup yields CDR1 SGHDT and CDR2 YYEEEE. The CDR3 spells CASSFLSGRGITDTQYF. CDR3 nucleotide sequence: TGTGCCAGCAGCTTCCTGAGTGGGAGGGGAATCACAGATACGCAGTATTTT. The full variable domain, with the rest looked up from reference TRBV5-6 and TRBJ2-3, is DAGVTQSPTHLIKTRGQQVTLRCSPKSGHDTVSWYQQALGQGPQFIFQYYEEEERQRGNFPDRFSGHQFPNYSSELNVNALLLGDSALYLCASSFLSGRGITDTQYFGPGTRLTVL.

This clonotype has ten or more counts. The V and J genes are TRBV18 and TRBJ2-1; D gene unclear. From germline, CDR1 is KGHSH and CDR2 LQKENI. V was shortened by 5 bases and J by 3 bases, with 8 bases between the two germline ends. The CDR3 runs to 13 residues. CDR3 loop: CASSEVSYNEQFF. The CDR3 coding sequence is TGTGCCAGCTCAGAAGTCAGCTACAATGAGCAGTTCTTC. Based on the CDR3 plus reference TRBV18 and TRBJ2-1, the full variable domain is NAGVMQNPRHLVRRRGQEARLRCSPMKGHSHVYWYRQLPEEGLKFMVYLQKENIIDESGMPKERFSAEFPKEGPSILRIQQVVRGDSAAYFCASSEVSYNEQFFGPGTRLTVL.

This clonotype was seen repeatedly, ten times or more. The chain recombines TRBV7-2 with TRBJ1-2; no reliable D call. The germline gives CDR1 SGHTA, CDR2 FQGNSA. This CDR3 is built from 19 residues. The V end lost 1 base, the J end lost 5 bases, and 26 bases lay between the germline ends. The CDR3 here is CASSLEAASWAGGPYGYTF. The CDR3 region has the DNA TGTGCCAGCAGCTTAGAGGCGGCGAGCTGGGCAGGAGGACCGTATGGCTACACCTTC.

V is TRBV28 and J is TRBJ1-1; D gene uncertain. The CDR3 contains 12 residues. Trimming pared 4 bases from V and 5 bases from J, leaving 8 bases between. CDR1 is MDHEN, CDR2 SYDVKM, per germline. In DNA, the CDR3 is TGTGCCAGCAGTTCCGGCCTAACTGAAGCTTTCTTT. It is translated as CASSSGLTEAFF.

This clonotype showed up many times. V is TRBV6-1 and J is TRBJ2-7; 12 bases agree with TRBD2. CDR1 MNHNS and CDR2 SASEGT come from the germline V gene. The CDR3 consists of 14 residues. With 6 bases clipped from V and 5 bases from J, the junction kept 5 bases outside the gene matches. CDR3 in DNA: TGTGCCAGCAGGAGACTAGCGGGAGTGGACGAGCAGTACTTC. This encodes CASRRLAGVDEQYF.

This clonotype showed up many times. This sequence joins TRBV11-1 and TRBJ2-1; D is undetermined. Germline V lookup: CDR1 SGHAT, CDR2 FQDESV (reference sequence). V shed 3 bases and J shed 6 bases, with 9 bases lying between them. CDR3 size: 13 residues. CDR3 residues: CASSFTALNEQFF. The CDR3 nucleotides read TGTGCCAGCAGCTTTACGGCGCTCAATGAGCAGTTCTTC. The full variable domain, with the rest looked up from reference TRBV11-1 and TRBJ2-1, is EAEVAQSPRYKITEKSQAVAFWCDPISGHATLYWYRQILGQGPELLVQFQDESVVDDSQLPKDRFSAERLKGVDSTLKIQPAELGDSAMYLCASSFTALNEQFFGPGTRLTVL.

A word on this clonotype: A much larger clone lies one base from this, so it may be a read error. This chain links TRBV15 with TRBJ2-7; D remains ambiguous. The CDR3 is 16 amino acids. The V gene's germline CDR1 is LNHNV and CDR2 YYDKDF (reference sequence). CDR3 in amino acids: CSTSRDKVYHSYEQYF. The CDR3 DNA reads TGTTCCACCAGCAGAGATAAAGTCTACCACTCCTACGAGCAGTACTTC.

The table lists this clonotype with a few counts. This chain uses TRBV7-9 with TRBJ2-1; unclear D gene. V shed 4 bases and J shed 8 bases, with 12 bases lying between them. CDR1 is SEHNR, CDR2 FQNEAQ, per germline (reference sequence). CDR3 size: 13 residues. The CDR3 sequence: CASSWTPRDEQFF. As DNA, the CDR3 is TGTGCCAGCAGCTGGACCCCCCGCGATGAGCAGTTCTTC.

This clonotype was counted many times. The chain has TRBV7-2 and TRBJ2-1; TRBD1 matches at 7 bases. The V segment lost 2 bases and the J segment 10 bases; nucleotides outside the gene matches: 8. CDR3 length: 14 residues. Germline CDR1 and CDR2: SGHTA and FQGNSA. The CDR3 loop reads CASSLTGAGREQFF. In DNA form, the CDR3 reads TGTGCCAGCAGCTTAACAGGGGCGGGTAGGGAGCAGTTCTTC.

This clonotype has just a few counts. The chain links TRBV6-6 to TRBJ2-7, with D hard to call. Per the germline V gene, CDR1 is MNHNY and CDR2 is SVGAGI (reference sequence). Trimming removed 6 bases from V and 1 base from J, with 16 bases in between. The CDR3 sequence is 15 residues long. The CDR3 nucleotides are TGTGCCAGCAGCCACGCCCAAACCGGGTCCTACGAGCAGTACTTC. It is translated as CASSHAQTGSYEQYF.

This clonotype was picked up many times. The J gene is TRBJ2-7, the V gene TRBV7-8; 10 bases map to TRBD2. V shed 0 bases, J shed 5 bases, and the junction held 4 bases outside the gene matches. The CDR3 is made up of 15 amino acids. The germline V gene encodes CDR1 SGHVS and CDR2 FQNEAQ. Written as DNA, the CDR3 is TGTGCCAGCAGCTTAGCTGGGCTAGCGGGAGACGAGCAGTACTTC. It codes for CASSLAGLAGDEQYF.

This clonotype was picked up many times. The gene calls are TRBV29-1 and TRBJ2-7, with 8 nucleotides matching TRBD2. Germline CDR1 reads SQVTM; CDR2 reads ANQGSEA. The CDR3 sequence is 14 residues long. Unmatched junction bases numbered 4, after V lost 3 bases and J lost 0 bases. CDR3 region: CSVEVGRDSYEQYF. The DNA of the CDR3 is TGCAGCGTTGAGGTCGGGAGGGACTCCTACGAGCAGTACTTC.